This entry concerns a single T cell receptor (beta chain). These data are taken from a study of blood T cell repertoires in COVID-19. Study overall: COVID-19 samples from acute and convalescent phases originated in the United States, Italy and Spain. T cells, B-cell-depleted T cells, or PBMCs provided the cDNA or gDNA that served as material.

Here immunoSEQ multiplex PCR was the method, and the copy in TCRdb shows in-frame clones only, minus some. The sample includes 95,000 to 120,000 clones, about 85% of them seen just once. Trimming cost V 3 bases and J 5 bases, with 14 bases left between them. This CDR3 has 15 amino acids. Germline V gene sequence: CDR1 LNHDA, CDR2 SQIVND (reference sequence). This TCR came from a human donor in a cohort sampled during active COVID-19. J is TRBJ1-5 and V is TRBV19; D gene ambiguous. The sample comprised peripheral blood. CDR3 amino acids: CASSIPNRADQPQHF. DNA for the CDR3: TGTGCCAGTAGTATCCCAAACCGCGCGGATCAGCCCCAGCATTTT.